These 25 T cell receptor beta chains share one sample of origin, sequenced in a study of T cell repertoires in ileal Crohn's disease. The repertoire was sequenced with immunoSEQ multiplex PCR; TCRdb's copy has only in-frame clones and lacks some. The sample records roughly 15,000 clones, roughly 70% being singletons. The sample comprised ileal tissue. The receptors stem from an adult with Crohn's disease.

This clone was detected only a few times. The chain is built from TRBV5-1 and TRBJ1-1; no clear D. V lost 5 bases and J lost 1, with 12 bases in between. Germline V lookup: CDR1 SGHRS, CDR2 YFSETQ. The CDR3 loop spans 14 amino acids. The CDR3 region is CASSYDGGNTEAFF. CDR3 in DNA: TGCGCCAGCAGTTACGACGGCGGGAACACTGAAGCTTTCTTT.

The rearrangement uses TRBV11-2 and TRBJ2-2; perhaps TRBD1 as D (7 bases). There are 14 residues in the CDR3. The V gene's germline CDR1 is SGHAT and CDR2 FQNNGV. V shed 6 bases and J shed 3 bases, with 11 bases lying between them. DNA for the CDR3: TGTGCCAGCAGTTCAGGGGGGCACACCGGGGAGCTGTTTTTT. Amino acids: CASSSGGHTGELFF.

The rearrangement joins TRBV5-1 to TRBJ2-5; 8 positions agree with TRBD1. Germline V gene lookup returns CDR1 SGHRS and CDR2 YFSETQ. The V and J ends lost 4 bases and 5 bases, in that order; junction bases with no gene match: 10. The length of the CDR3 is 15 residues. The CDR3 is CASSPSQGAGETQYF. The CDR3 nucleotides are TGCGCCAGCAGCCCCTCTCAGGGGGCGGGTGAGACCCAGTACTTC.

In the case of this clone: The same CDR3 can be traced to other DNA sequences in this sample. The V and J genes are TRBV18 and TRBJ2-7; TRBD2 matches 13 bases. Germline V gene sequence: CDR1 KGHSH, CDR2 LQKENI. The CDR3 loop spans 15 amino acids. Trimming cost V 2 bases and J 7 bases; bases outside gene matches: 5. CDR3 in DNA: TGTGCCAGCTCACCAGGACTAGCGGGAGAGGGTGAGCAGTACTTC. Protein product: CASSPGLAGEGEQYF.

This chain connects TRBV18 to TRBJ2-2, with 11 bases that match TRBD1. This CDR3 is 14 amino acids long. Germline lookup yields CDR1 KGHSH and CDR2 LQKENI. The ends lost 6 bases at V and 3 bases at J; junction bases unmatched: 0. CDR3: CASSGQGDTGELFF. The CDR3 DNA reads TGTGCCAGCTCGGGACAGGGGGACACCGGGGAGCTGTTTTTT.

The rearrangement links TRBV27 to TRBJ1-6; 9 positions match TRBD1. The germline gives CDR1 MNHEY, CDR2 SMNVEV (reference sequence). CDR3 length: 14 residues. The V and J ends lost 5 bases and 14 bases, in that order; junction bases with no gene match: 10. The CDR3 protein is CASSQDRGGITLHF. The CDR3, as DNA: TGTGCCAGCAGTCAAGACAGGGGGGGTATCACCCTCCACTTT.

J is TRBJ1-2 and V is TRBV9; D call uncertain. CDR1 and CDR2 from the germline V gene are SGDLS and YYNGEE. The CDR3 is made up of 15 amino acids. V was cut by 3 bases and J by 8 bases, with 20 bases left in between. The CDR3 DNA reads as TGTGCCAGCAGCGCGTACGGAGGGAGTGCGGAAGGCTACACCTTC. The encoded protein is CASSAYGGSAEGYTF. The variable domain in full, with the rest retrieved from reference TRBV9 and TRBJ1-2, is DSGVTQTPKHLITATGQRVTLRCSPRSGDLSVYWYQQSLDQGLQFLIQYYNGEERAKGNILERFSAQQFPDLHSELNLSSLELGDSALYFCASSAYGGSAEGYTFGSGTRLTVV.

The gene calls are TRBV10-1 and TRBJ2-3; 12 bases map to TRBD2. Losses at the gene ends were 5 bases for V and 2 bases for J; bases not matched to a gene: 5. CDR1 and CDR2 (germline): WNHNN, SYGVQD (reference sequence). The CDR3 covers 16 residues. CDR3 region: CASSWTSGTVTDTQYF. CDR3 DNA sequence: TGCGCCAGCAGTTGGACTAGCGGGACCGTCACAGATACGCAGTATTTT.

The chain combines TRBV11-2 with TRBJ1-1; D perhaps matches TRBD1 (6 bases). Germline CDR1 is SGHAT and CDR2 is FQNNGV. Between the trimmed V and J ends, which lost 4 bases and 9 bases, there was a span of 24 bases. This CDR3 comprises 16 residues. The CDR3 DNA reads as TGTGCCAGCAGCTCTCTCTTACAGGGTATACTCCAGCAAGCTTTCTTT. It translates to CASSSLLQGILQQAFF.

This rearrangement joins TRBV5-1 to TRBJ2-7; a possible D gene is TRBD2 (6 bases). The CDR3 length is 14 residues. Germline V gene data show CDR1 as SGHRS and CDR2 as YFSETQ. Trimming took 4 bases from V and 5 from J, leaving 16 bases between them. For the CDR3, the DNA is TGCGCCAGCAGCCTTGGGGGGAAACCCCACGAGCAGTACTTC. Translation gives CASSLGGKPHEQYF.

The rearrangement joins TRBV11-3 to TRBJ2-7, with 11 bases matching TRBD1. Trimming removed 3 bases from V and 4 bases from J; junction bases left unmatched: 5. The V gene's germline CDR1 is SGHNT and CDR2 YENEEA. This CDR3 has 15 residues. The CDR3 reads CASSFRDRGTYEQYF. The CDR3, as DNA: TGTGCCAGCAGCTTCCGGGACAGGGGGACATACGAGCAGTACTTC.

CDR3 DNA sequence: TGTGCCATCAGTGAGTCGATACTAGCGGGAGACGTTGAAGGTAAAAACATTCAGTACTTC. It translates to CAISESILAGDVEGKNIQYF. The chain combines TRBV10-3 with TRBJ2-4; 11 bases match TRBD2. The germline V gene has CDR1 ENHRY and CDR2 SYGVKD. The CDR3 length is 20 residues. V lost 0 bases, J lost 4 bases, and 14 bases stayed unmatched.

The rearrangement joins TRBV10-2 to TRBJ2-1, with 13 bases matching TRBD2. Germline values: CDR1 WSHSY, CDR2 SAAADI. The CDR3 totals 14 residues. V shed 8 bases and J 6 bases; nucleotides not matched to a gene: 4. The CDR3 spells CASGTSGNSNEQFF. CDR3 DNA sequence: TGCGCCAGCGGGACTAGCGGGAACAGCAATGAGCAGTTCTTC.

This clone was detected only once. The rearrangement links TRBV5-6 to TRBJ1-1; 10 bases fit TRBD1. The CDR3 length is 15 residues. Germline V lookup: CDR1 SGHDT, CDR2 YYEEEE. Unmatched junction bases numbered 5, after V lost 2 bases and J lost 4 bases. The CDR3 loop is CASSFDRGRVTEAFF. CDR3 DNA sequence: TGTGCCAGCAGCTTCGACAGGGGGCGCGTCACTGAAGCTTTCTTT.

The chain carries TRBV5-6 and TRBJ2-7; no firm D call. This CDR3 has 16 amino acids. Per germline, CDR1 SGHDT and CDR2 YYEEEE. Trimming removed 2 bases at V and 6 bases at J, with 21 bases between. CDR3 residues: CASSFIQVTSPVEQYF. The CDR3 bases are TGTGCCAGCAGCTTCATCCAGGTTACAAGTCCCGTCGAGCAGTACTTC.

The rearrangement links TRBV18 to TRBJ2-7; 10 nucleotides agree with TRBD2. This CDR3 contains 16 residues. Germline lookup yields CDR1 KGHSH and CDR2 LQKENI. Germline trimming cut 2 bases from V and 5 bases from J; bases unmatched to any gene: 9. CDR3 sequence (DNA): TGTGCCAGCTCACCAAGGACTAGCGGTAAAGGTAACGAGCAGTACTTC. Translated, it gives CASSPRTSGKGNEQYF. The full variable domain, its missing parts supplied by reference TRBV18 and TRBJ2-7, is NAGVMQNPRHLVRRRGQEARLRCSPMKGHSHVYWYRQLPEEGLKFMVYLQKENIIDESGMPKERFSAEFPKEGPSILRIQQVVRGDSAAYFCASSPRTSGKGNEQYFGPGTRLTVT.

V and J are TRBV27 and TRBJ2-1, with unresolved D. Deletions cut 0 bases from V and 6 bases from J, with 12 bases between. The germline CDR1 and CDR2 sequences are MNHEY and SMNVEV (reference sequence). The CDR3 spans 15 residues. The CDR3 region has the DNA TGTGCCAGCAGTTTATCTGCCTGGAGTCGCAATGAGCAGTTCTTC. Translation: CASSLSAWSRNEQFF.

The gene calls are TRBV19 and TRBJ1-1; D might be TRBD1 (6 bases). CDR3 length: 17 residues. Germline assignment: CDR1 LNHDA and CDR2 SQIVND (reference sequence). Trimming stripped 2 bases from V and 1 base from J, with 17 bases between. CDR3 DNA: TGTGCCAGTAGTATAAGGGCTGACAGGCGGAAGAACACTGAAGCTTTCTTT. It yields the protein CASSIRADRRKNTEAFF.

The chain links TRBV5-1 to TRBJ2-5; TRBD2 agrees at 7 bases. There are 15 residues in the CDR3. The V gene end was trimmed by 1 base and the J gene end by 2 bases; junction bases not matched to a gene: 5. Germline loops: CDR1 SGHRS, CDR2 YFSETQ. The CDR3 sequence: CASSLLTSVQETQYF. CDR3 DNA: TGCGCCAGCAGCTTGTTAACTAGCGTACAAGAGACCCAGTACTTC.

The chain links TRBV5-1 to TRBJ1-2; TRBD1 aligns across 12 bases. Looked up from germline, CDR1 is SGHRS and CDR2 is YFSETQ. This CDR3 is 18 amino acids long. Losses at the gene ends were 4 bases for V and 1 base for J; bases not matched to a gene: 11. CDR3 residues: CASSPGPGQGASNYGYTF. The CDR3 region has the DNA TGCGCCAGCAGCCCCGGACCGGGACAGGGGGCAAGTAACTATGGCTACACCTTC.

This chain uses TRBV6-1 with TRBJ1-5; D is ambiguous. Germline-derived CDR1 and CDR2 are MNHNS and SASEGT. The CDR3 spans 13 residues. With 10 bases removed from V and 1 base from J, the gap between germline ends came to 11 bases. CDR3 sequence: CATSLFSNQPQHF. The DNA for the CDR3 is TGTGCCACAAGCCTCTTCAGCAATCAGCCCCAGCATTTT.

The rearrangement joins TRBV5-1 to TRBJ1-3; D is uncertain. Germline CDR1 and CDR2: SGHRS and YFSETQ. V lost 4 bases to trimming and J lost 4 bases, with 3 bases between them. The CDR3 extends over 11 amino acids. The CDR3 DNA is TGCGCCAGCAGCCAAGGAAACACCATATATTTT. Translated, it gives CASSQGNTIYF.

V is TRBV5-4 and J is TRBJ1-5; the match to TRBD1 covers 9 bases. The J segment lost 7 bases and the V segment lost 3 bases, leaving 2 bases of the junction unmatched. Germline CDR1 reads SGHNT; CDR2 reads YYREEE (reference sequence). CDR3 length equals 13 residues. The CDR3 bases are TGTGCCAGCAGCTCGGACAGGGGACAGCCCCAGCATTTT. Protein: CASSSDRGQPQHF.

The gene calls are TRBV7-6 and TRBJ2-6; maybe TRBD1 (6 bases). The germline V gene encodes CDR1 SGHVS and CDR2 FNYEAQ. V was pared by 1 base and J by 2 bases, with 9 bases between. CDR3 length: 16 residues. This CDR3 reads CASSLVEGAGANVLTF. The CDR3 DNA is TGTGCCAGCAGCTTAGTAGAGGGGGCTGGGGCCAACGTCCTGACTTTC.

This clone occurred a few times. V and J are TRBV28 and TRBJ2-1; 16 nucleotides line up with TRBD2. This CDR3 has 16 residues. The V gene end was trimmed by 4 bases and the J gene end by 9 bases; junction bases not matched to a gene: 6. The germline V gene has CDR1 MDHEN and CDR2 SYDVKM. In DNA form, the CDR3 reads TGTGCCAGCAGTTCGGGACTAGCGGGGGGGTTTCCTGAGCAGTTCTTC. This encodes CASSSGLAGGFPEQFF.